This TCR beta chain was sequenced for a study of blood T cell repertoires in COVID-19. Method: immunoSEQ multiplex PCR; TCRdb's copy keeps in-frame clones and lacks some. Of 300,000 to 400,000 clones listed, approximately 88% are singletons. The cohort comprised adults aged roughly 18 to 100 years residing in about 25 US areas. The CDR3 runs to 16 residues. The germline V gene has CDR1 ENHRY and CDR2 SYGVKD. The V end lost 6 bases, the J end lost 0 bases, and 16 bases lay between the germline ends. This clone occurred once. This sequence was found in a young man who had recovered from COVID-19. The V gene is TRBV10-3, the J gene TRBJ2-3; TRBD2 is a possible D gene (5 bases). Sample: PBMCs or T cells enriched from blood (not recorded which). CDR3 coding DNA: TGTGCCATCAGCCGCCTTTTAGGCGGGAGCACAGATACGCAGTATTTT. Protein product: CAISRLLGGSTDTQYF.